This section outlines one T cell receptor (beta chain) sequence together with its context. Antigen unknown. This sample was taken from a study of CD8+ T cells in alopecia areata. Study-level results: The study also sequences resident alphabeta T cells of normal skin in scalp samples. Sharing of TCR sequences between patients (possibly for HLA-related reasons) was less clear than in mice. Clonality in lesional scalp, especially alopecia totalis/universalis, exceeded that of normal scalp.

The CDR3 runs 15 residues. Germline CDR1 reads SGHVS; CDR2 reads FNYEAQ. Trimming left V 6 bases short and J 5 bases short, with 20 bases between. Once RNA had been extracted, it was reverse transcribed into cDNA to act as the sequencing template. The data were produced by immunoSEQ multiplex PCR, yet TCRdb's version contains in-frame clones alone and is incomplete. The data show 110,000 or so clones, roughly 59% seen once. PBMCs, the starting material, were the source of sorted CD4+ and CD8+ T cells. The V gene is TRBV7-6, the J gene TRBJ2-7; D is undetermined. This clonotype originated in a human donor in good health. Sequenced sample: CD8+ T cells sorted from blood. CDR3 region: CASSLGATPRDEQYF. For the CDR3, the DNA is TGTGCCAGCAGTTTGGGCGCCACCCCCCGGGACGAGCAGTACTTC.